This T cell receptor (beta chain) derives from a study of CD8+CD57+ T cells in acquired aplastic anemia. Study-level information: Healthy donors yielded some 9.9 million CD4+ cell reads on average. Study results and limitations: About 30 was the count of CD8+ CDR3 sequences that patients shared with controls.

With 5 bases clipped from V and 13 bases from J, the junction kept 12 bases outside the gene matches. In germline, CDR1 is SEHNR, CDR2 FQNEAQ (reference sequence). This CDR3 comprises 15 residues. Points on this clonotype: The target antigen is unknown.

Genomic DNA constituted the template upon which TCR beta VDJ and CDR3 profiling was performed. TCRdb fed the reads into MiXCR, producing one record per CDR3 protein. Of some 180,000 distinct CDR3 sequences listed, 46% are singletons. This TCR derives from a human donor in good health. The rearrangement links TRBV7-9 to TRBJ2-7; 15 bases are shared with TRBD2. The source material was sorted CD4+, CD8+, or CD8+CD57+ T cells (not recorded which) from PBMCs. CDR3 nucleotides: TGTGCCAGCAGCCACCCTCAGGGACTAGCGGGAGGCCGCTACTTC. It specifies CASSHPQGLAGGRYF.